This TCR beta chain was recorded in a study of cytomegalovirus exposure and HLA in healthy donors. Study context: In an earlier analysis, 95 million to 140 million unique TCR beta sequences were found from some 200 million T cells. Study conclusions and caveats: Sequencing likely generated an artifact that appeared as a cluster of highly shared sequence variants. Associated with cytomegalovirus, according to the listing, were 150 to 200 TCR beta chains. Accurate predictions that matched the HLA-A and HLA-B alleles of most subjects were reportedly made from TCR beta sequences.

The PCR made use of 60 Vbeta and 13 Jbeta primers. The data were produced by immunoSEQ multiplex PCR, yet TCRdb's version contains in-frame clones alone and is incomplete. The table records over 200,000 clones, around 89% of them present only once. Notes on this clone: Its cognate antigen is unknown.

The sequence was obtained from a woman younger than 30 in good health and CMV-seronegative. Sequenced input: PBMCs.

CDR3 in amino acids: CASSLAEYGYTF. The CDR3 DNA sequence: TGTGCCAGCAGCCTGGCGGAGTATGGCTACACCTTC. The J gene is TRBJ1-2, the V gene TRBV7-9; D is undetermined. V lost 5 bases and J 5 bases, leaving 9 bases between the germline ends. The germline V gene encodes CDR1 SEHNR and CDR2 FQNEAQ (reference sequence). The CDR3 length is 12 residues.